This TCR beta chain comes out of a study of beta chain features in type 1 diabetes (dated by TCRdb to 2017 to 2018). Background for the entire study: Patients and healthy donors did not differ in mean age, gender distribution, total cell number or subset yield. The study compared the TCRB repertoires of sorted circulating CD4+ T cell subsets in recently diagnosed type 1 diabetes patients with those in matched healthy donors. Regulatory and stem cell-like memory subsets were obtained from only 8 patients and roughly eight healthy donors, while naive and central memory subsets were obtained from all 30 or so donors. A total of about 110 million sorted cells were examined across all samples, and the number of cells per subset was strongly correlated with RNA yield. On the study overall, not on this receptor specifically: Naive, central memory and regulatory TCRB repertoires appeared to be more similar among patients than among healthy donors. PCR might favor shorter templates, but patient and control samples were amplified and corrected together, so any skew would affect both groups equally. Only small numbers of individuals were included in the HLA sub-analyses, which left unresolved whether HLA type had any influence on TCRB rearrangement. A moderate but significant shortening of TCRB CDR3 length was observed in type 1 diabetes patients in all four CD4+ subsets. Because cDNA rather than genomic DNA was sequenced, highly expressing activated cells could have been over-represented, although no difference in activation and CD3 levels was found between groups. Patients with type 1 diabetes made fewer insertions and deleted more nucleotides at VDJ recombination sites, implying thymic rearrangement abnormalities.

From each donor, a single peripheral blood sample of about 100 mL on average was drawn into heparinised tubes. A BD FACSAria II and a panel including CD45RO, CCR7, CD25, CD127, CD95 and CD27 were used to sort naive, central memory, regulatory and stem cell-like memory CD4+ T cells. A purity above 98% was achieved for all sorted populations. PBMCs were separated immediately by Lymphoprep density gradient centrifugation and were stained directly, without being cultured. So that batch effects would be minimized, each experiment stained and sorted samples in pairs, pairing one healthy donor with one patient. CDR1 SGHAT and CDR2 FQNNGV were looked up in the germline V gene. Its CDR3 holds 15 amino acids, cysteine through phenylalanine. Just the 45-base CDR3 DNA is kept, in frame starting at base 1. The trim is 5 bases for V and 2 bases for J, with a gap of 16 bases between the germline ends. On this clone: Its antigen is currently not known. Base-call qualities are not available, and no considerably larger clone is one nucleotide away.

The entire isolated RNA was reverse transcribed using the High Capacity cDNA Reverse Transcription Kit, and thus expressed TCRB transcripts were sequenced. Naive, central memory and regulatory T cell samples underwent deep immunoSEQ sequencing, averaging about 3.57 million total reads per sample. Sorted cells were lysed in RLT buffer, and RNA was extracted using DNase-treated RNeasy Micro or Mini kits according to cell number. Each cell subset was processed separately to prevent cross-contamination, with patient and healthy donor samples processed together. The immunoSEQ multiplex PCR was used to amplify TCRB sequences from cDNA, yielding 87-bp fragments that span the CDR3 region. Sequencing of the amplicons was performed on the Illumina HiSeq platform. The paper's processing steps were these. Synthetic template baselines were used to correct PCR bias computationally, reads within Hamming distance 2 were collapsed, and singletons that could not be merged were discarded. Reads were aligned to IMGT to assign V, D and J genes, CDR3 length, and insertions or deletions at six rearrangement sites. Within each subset, clonotype counts were normalized to sorted cell number, and only after that were true diversity and Gini coefficients computed with the tcR R package. The overlap coefficient, calculated on TCRB nucleotide sequences, was used to quantify repertoire sharing. TCRdb holds this immuneACCESS table with in-frame rearrangements only. Some clones are missing; in checked studies, unresolved V genes explain under half, and the rest has no known cause. That table furnishes V, J and clone size, whereas the DNA furnished D and trimming. The sample table records some 190,000 clones; less than 10% of these occur just once. The top ten clones comprise around 0.5% of the sample.

Here the chain combines TRBV11-2 and TRBJ2-7, with TRBD2 perhaps the D gene, on 6 matching bases. Sequencing used central memory CD4+ T cells from blood. This TCR was sampled from a man between 18 and 29 years old with type 1 diabetes. For the CDR3, the sequence is CASSTIRDSAYEQYF. Read as DNA, the sequence is TGTGCCAGCAGCACTATAAGGGACTCCGCCTACGAGCAGTACTTC.